The T cell receptor beta chain under discussion was sequenced for a study of T cell clonotyping in hematopoietic cell transplantation. Repertoires were generated with immunoSEQ multiplex PCR, while TCRdb's copy carries only in-frame clones and drops some. The top ten hold approximately 2% of the sample, which has fewer than 40,000 clones, about 87% seen once. Study results and caveats: After transplant, recipient diversity fell while pathologically expanded clonotypes grew through day 180.

Germline V gives CDR1 LNHDA, CDR2 SQIVND (reference sequence). Deletions cut 0 bases from V and 7 bases from J, with 2 bases between. The CDR3 runs to 11 residues. Concerning this clone itself: As yet, its antigen is unknown.

J is TRBJ2-3 and V is TRBV19, with D hard to call. This TCR derives from a woman in her forties in good health. Some clones in this sample may be carry-over from other donors' samples. Material: peripheral blood mononuclear cells. The CDR3: CASSIEHTQYF. In DNA form, the CDR3 reads TGTGCCAGTAGTATAGAGCATACGCAGTATTTT.